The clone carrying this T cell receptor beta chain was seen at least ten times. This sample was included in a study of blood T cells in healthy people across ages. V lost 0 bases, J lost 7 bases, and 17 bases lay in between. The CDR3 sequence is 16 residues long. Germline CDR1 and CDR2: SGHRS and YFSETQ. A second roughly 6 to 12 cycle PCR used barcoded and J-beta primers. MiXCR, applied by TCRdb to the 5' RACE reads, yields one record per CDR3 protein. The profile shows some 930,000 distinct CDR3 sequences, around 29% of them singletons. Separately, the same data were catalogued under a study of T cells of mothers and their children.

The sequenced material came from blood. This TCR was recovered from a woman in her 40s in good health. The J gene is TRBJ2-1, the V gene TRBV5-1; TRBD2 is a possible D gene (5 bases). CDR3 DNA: TGCGCCAGCAGCTTGGGTGTGGGCGATCGGGGAAATGAGCAGTTCTTC. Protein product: CASSLGVGDRGNEQFF.